The sequence of this T cell receptor (beta chain) was determined in a study of OX40 agonist ivuxolimab in advanced cancers. Findings and limits, study-wide: Clonal expansion among partial responders at 0.1-3.0 mg/kg ranked near the lowest.

Germline values: CDR1 SGHTS, CDR2 YDEGEE. The V and J ends lost 4 bases and 4 bases, in that order; junction bases with no gene match: 9. CDR3 length: 15 residues. Autoimmune disease history or systemic immunosuppression meant exclusion. Drawing of blood for sampling happened at baseline, at cycle 4 day 1, and at cycle 7 day 1. TCRdb's table, derived via immunoSEQ multiplex PCR, lists solely in-frame clones and lacks some. The repertoire holds roughly 73,000 clones, with 88% as singletons. With regard to this clone: Its antigen is currently unknown.

This clonotype originated in an adult with an advanced solid tumor such as melanoma, head and neck, liver or kidney cancer. Sequenced here: CD4+ or CD8+ T cells sorted from blood, sampled in a trial of the OX40 agonist ivuxolimab. The chain uses TRBV5-8 and TRBJ1-2; 8 nucleotides match TRBD1. CDR3 bases: TGTGCCAGCAGCCTAGGACAGGGAGGGGGCTATGGCTACACCTTC. It codes for CASSLGQGGGYGYTF.